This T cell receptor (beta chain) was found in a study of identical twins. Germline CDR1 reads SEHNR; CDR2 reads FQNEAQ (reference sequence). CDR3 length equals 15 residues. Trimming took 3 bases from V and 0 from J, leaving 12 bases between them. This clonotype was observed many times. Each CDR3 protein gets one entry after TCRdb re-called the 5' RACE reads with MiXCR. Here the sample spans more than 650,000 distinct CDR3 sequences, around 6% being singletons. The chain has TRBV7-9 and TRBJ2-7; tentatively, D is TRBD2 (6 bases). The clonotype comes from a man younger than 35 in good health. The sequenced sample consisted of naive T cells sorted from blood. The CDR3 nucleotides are TGTGCCAGCAGCTTTGGGGGGATCAGCTCCTACGAGCAGTACTTC. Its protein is CASSFGGISSYEQYF.